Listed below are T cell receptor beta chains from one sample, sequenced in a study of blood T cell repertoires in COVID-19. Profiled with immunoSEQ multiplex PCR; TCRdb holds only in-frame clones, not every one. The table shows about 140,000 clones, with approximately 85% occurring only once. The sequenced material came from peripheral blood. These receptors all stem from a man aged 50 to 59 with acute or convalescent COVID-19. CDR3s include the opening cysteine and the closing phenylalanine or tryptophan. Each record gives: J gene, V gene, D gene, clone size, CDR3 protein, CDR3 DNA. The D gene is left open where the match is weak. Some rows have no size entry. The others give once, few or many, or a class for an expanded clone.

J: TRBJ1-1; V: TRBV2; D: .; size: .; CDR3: CASTLQGHENTEAFF; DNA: TGTGCCAGCACCCTCCAAGGACACGAGAACACTGAAGCTTTCTTT
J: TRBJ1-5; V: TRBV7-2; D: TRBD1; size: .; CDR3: CASSYQGAQPQHF; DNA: TGTGCCAGCAGCTACCAGGGGGCTCAGCCCCAGCATTTT
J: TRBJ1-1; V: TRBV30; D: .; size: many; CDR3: CAWSLSAQGTEAFF; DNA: TGTGCCTGGAGCCTATCGGCCCAGGGCACTGAAGCTTTCTTT
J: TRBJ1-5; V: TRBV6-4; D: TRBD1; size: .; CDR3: CASSDSTGDREGNQPQHF; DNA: TGTGCCAGCAGTGACTCGACCGGGGACAGGGAGGGCAATCAGCCCCAGCATTTT
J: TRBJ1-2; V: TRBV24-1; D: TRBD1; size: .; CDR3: CATTATGEGYTF; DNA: TGTGCCACCACCGCGACAGGGGAGGGCTACACCTTC
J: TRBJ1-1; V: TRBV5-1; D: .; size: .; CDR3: CASSSVQGEEAFF; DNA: TGCGCCAGCAGCTCCGTACAGGGTGAGGAAGCTTTCTTT
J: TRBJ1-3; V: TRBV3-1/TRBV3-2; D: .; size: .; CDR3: CASSQGSTGNTIYF; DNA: TGTGCCAGCAGCCAAGGGAGTACTGGAAACACCATATATTTT
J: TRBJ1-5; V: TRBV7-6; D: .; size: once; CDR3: CASSPLGHGAGNQPQHF; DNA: TGTGCCAGCAGCCCACTGGGCCATGGCGCTGGCAATCAGCCCCAGCATTTT
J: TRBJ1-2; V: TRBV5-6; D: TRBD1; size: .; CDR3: CASSLVSTGPYGYTF; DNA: TGTGCCAGCAGCTTGGTTTCGACAGGGCCTTATGGCTACACCTTC
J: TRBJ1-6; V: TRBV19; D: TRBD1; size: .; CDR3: CASSTRDRLTSSYNSPLHF; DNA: TGTGCCAGTAGTACGCGGGACAGGCTCACTAGCTCCTATAATTCACCCCTCCACTTT
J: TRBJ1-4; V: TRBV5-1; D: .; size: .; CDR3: CASSETVTNEKLFF; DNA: TGCGCCAGCAGCGAGACAGTGACTAATGAAAAACTGTTTTTT
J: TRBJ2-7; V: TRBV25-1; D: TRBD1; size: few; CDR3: CASSTGTGPYEQYF; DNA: TGTGCCAGCAGTACCGGGACAGGGCCGTACGAGCAGTACTTC
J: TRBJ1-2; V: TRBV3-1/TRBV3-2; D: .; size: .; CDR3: CASSRTGGYGYTF; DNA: TGTGCCAGCAGCCGTACGGGGGGCTATGGCTACACCTTC
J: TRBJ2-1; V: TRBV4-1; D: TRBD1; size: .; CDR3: CASSRRQGAEEQFF; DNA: TGCGCCAGCAGCCGACGACAGGGGGCAGAAGAGCAGTTCTTC
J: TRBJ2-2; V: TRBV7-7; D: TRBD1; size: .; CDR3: CASTGQGLTGELFF; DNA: TGTGCTAGCACAGGACAGGGCCTTACCGGGGAGCTGTTTTTT
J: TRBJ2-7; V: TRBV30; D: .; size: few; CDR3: CAWSGERYSEQYF; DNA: TGTGCCTGGTCGGGAGAGCGATACTCCGAGCAGTACTTC
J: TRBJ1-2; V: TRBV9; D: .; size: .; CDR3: CASSRDITYGYTF; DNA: TGTGCCAGCAGCCGGGACATTACTTATGGCTACACCTTC
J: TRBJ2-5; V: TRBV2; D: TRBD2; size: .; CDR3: CASRPLAGGRETQYF; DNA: TGTGCCAGCAGGCCTCTAGCGGGGGGACGAGAGACCCAGTACTTC
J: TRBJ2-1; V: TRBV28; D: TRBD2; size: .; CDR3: CASSPLAGGPSYNEQFF; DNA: TGTGCCAGCAGCCCCCTAGCGGGAGGGCCTTCCTACAATGAGCAGTTCTTC
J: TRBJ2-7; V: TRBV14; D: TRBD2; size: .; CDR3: CASSLLTSGRANEQYF; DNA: TGTGCCAGCAGCTTATTGACTAGCGGGAGGGCCAACGAGCAGTACTTC
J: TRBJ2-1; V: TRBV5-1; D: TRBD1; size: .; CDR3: CASSFTGTGPYNEQFF; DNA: TGCGCCAGCAGCTTTACCGGGACAGGGCCCTACAATGAGCAGTTCTTC
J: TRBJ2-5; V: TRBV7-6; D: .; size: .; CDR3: CASSFGQSDQETQYF; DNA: TGTGCCAGCAGCTTTGGACAGTCTGACCAAGAGACCCAGTACTTC
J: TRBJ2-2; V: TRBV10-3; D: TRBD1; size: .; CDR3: CAISPQGAGELFF; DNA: TGTGCCATCAGCCCACAGGGGGCCGGGGAGCTGTTTTTT
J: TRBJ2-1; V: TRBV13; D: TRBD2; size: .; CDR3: CASSSGTSGGISYNEQFF; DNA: TGTGCCAGCAGCTCTGGGACTAGCGGGGGTATCTCCTACAATGAGCAGTTCTTC
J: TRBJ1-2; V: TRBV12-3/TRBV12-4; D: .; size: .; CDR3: CASSLYHGYTF; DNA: TGTGCCAGCAGTTTATATCATGGCTACACCTTC
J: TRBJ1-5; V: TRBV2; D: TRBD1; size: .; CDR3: CASGPTGQNNQPQHF; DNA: TGTGCCAGCGGCCCGACGGGACAGAACAATCAGCCCCAGCATTTT
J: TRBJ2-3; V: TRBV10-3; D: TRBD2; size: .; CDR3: CAISGRGGTDTQYF; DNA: TGTGCCATCAGTGGGCGGGGGGGCACAGATACGCAGTATTTT
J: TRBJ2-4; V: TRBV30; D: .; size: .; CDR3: CAWSGARNIQYF; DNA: TGTGCCTGGAGTGGCGCGAGAAACATTCAGTACTTC
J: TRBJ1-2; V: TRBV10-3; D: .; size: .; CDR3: CAILYGYTF; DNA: TGTGCCATCCTTTATGGCTACACCTTC
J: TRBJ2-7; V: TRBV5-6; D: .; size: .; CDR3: CASSLGPGGHEQYF; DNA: TGTGCCAGCAGCTTGGGTCCAGGGGGGCACGAGCAGTACTTC
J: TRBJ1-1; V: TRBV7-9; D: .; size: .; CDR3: CASSPPGGGGTEAFF; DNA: TGTGCCAGCAGCCCTCCCGGTGGGGGGGGCACTGAAGCTTTCTTT
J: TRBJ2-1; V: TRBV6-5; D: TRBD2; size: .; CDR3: CASRNLAGAYNEQFF; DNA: TGTGCCAGCAGGAATCTAGCGGGAGCATACAATGAGCAGTTCTTC